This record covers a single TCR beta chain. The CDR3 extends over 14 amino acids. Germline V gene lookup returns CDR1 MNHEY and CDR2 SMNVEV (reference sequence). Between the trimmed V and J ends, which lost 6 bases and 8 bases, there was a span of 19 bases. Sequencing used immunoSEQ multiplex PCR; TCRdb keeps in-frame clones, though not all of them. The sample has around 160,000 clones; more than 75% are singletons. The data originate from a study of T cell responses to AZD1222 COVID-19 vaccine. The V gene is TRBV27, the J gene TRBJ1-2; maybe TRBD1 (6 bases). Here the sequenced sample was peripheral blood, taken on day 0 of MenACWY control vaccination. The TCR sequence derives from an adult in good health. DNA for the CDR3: TGTGCCAGCAGCCCCCAGTGGGGCAGGGGAGGCTACACCTTC. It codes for CASSPQWGRGGYTF.